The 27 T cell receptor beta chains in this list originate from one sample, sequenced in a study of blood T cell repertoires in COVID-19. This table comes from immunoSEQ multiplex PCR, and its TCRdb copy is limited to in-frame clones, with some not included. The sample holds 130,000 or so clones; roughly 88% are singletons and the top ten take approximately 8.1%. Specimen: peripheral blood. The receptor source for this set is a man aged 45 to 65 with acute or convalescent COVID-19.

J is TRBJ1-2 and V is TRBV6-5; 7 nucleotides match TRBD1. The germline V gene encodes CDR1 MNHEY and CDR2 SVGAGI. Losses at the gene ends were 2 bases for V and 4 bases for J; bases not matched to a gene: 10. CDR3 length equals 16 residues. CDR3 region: CASSYATPTGAYGYTF. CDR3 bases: TGTGCCAGCAGTTACGCGACTCCCACAGGGGCCTATGGCTACACCTTC.

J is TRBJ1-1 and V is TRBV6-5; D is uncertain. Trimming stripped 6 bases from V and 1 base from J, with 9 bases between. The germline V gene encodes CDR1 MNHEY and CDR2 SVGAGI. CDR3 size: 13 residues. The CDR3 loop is CASRTRGNTEAFF. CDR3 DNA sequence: TGTGCCAGCAGGACCCGGGGGAACACTGAAGCTTTCTTT.

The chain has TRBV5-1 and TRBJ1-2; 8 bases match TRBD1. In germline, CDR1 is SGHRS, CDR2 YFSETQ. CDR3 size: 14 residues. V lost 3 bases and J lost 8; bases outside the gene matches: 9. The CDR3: CASSWGQVADGYTF. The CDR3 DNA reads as TGCGCCAGCAGCTGGGGACAGGTTGCTGACGGCTACACCTTC.

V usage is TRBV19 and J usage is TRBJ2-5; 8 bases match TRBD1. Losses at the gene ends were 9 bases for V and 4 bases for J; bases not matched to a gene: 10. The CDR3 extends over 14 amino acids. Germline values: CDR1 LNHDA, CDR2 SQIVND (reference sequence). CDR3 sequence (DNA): TGTGCCAGCAAACCAGGGGGCTGGGGAGAGACCCAGTACTTC. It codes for CASKPGGWGETQYF.

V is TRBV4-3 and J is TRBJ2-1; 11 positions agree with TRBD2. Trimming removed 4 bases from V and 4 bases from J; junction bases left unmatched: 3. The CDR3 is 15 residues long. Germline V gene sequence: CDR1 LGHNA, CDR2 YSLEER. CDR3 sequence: CASSLAGGEYNEQFF. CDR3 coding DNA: TGCGCCAGCAGCCTAGCGGGAGGGGAATACAATGAGCAGTTCTTC.

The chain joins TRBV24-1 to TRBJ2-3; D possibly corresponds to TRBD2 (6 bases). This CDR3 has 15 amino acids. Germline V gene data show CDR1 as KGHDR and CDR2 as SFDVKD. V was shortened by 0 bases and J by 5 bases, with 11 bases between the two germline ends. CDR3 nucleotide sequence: TGTGCCACCAGTGATTTGGCGGGAATAGGAGATACGCAGTATTTT. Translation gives CATSDLAGIGDTQYF.

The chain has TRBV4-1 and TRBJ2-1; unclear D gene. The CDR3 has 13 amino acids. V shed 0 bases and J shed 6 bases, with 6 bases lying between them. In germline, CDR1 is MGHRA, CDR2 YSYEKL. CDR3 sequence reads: CASSQDGFNEQFF. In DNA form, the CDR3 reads TGCGCCAGCAGCCAAGACGGGTTCAATGAGCAGTTCTTC.

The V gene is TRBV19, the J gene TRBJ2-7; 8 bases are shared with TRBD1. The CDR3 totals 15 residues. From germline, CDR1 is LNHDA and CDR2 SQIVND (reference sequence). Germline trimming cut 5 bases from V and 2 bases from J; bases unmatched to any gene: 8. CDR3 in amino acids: CASSLNRGSPYEQYF. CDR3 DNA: TGTGCCAGTAGTTTGAACAGGGGGTCACCCTACGAGCAGTACTTC. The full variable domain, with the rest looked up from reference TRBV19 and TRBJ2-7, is DGGITQSPKYLFRKEGQNVTLSCEQNLNHDAMYWYRQDPGQGLRLIYYSQIVNDFQKGDIAEGYSVSREKKESFPLTVTSAQKNPTAFYLCASSLNRGSPYEQYFGPGTRLTVT.

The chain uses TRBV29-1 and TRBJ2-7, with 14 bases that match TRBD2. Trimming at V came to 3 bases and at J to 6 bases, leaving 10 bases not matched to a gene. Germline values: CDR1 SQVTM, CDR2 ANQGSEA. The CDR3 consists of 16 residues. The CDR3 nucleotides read TGCAGCGTTGATAGCATGGGACTAGCGGGAGTAAGCGAGCAGTACTTC. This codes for CSVDSMGLAGVSEQYF.

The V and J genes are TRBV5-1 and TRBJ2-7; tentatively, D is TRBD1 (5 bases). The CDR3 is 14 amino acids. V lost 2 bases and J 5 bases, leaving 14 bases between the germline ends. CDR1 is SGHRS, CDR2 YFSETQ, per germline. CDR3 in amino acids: CASSLQSSTDEQYF. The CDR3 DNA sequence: TGCGCCAGCAGCTTACAATCCTCGACAGACGAGCAGTACTTC.

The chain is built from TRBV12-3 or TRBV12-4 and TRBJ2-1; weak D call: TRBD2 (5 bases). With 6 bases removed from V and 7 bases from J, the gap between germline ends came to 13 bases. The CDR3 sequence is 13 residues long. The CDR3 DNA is TGTGCCAGCAGCCTATTCGAGCGGAATGAGCAGTTCTTC. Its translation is CASSLFERNEQFF.

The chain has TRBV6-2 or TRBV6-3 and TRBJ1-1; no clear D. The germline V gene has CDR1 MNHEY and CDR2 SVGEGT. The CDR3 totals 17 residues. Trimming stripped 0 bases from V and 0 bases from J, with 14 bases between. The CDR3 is CASSYSRGLILNTEAFF. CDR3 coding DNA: TGTGCCAGCAGTTACTCGAGAGGGTTAATCTTGAACACTGAAGCTTTCTTT.

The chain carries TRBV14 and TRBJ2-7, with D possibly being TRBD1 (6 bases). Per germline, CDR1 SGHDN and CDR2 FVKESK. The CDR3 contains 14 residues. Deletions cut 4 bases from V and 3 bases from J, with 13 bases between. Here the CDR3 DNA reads TGTGCCAGCAGCCCGAGCCTAGGGGGCTACGAGCAGTACTTC. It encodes CASSPSLGGYEQYF.

As DNA, the CDR3 is TGTGCCAGCAGTGAAGACAGACCCCGGACTGAAGCTTTCTTT. Translating gives CASSEDRPRTEAFF. The rearrangement joins TRBV6-4 to TRBJ1-1; the D gene is possibly TRBD1 (5 bases). The germline V and J ends were trimmed by 3 bases and 5 bases, with 13 bases remaining between them. The CDR3 totals 14 residues. Looked up from germline, CDR1 is MRHNA and CDR2 is SNTAGT.

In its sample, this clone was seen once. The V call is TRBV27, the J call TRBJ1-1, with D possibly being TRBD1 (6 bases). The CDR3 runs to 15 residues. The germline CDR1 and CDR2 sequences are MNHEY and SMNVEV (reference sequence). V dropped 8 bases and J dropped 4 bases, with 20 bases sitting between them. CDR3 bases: TGTGCCAGCCTAAGGCCAGGGGACGGTATCACTGAAGCTTTCTTT. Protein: CASLRPGDGITEAFF.

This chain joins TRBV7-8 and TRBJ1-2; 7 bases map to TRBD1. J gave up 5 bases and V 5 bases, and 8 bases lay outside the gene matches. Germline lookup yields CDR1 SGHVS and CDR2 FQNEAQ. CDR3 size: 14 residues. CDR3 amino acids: CASSPGQVYYGYTF. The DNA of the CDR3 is TGTGCCAGCAGCCCCGGACAGGTTTATTATGGCTACACCTTC.

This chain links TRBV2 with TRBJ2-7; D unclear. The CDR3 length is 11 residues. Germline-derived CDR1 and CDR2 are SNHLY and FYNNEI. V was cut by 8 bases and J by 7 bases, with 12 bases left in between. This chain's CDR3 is CASLKPREQYF. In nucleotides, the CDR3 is TGTGCCAGCCTCAAGCCTCGGGAGCAGTACTTC.

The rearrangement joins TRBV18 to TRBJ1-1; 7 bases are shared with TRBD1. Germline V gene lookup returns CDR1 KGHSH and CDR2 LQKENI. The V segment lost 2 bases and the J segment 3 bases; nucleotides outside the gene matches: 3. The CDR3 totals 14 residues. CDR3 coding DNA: TGTGCCAGCTCACCATCCCAGGGGGACACTGAAGCTTTCTTT. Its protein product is CASSPSQGDTEAFF.

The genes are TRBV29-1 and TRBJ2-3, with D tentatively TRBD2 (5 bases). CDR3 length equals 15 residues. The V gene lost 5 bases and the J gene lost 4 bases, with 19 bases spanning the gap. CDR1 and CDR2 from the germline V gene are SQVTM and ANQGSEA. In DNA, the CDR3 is TGCAGCGTTTTGGGATCGGAGGATTCCGCAGATACGCAGTATTTT. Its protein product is CSVLGSEDSADTQYF.

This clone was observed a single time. CDR3 protein: CASSLAPTTGQETQYF. The CDR3 bases are TGTGCCAGCAGTTTAGCCCCAACTACAGGGCAAGAGACCCAGTACTTC. The genes are TRBV27 and TRBJ2-5; weak D call: TRBD1 (6 bases). Germline lookup yields CDR1 MNHEY and CDR2 SMNVEV (reference sequence). The V gene lost 2 bases and the J gene lost 2 bases, with 15 bases spanning the gap. The length of the CDR3 is 16 residues.

The CDR3 sequence: CASSYSGGPQPQHF. CDR3 nucleotide sequence: TGTGCCAGCAGTTACTCGGGTGGGCCCCAGCCCCAGCATTTT. This sequence joins TRBV6-2 or TRBV6-3 and TRBJ1-5, with D hard to call. V dropped 0 bases and J dropped 7 bases, with 10 bases sitting between them. CDR1 MNHEY and CDR2 SVGEGT come from the germline V gene. The length of the CDR3 is 14 residues.

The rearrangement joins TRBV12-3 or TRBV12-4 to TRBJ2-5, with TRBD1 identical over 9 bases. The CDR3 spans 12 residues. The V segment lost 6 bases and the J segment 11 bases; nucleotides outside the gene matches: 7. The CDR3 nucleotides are TGTGCCAGCAGCCAAGGACAGGGGCCGCAGTACTTC. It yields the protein CASSQGQGPQYF.

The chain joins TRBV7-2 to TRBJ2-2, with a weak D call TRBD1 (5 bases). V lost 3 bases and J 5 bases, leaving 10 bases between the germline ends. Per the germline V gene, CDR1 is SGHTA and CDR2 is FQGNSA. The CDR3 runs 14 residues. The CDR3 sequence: CASSFRAGTGELFF. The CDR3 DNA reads TGTGCCAGCAGCTTCCGGGCAGGGACCGGGGAGCTGTTTTTT. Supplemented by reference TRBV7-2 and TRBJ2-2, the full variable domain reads GAGVSQSPSNKVTEKGKDVELRCDPISGHTALYWYRQSLGQGLEFLIYFQGNSAPDKSGLPSDRFSAERTGGSVSTLTIQRTQQEDSAVYLCASSFRAGTGELFFGEGSRLTVL.

CDR3 loop: CASSKRTQETQYF. CDR3 coding DNA: TGCGCCAGCAGCAAAAGAACACAAGAGACCCAGTACTTC. The chain is built from TRBV5-1 and TRBJ2-5, with D hard to call. Germline CDR1 and CDR2: SGHRS and YFSETQ. The CDR3 totals 13 residues. Trimming shortened V by 4 bases and J by 2 bases, and 9 bases separated the two germline ends.

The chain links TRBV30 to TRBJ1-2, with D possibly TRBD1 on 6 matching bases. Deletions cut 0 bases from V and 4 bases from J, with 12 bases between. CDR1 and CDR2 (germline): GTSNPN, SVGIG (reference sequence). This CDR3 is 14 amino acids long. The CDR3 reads CAWSVTTGIYGYTF. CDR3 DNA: TGTGCCTGGAGTGTTACAACAGGGATCTATGGCTACACCTTC.

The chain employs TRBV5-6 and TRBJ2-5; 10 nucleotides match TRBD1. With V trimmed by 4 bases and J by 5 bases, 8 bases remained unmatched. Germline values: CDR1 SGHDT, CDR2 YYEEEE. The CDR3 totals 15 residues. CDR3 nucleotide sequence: TGTGCCAGCAGCAGGCGGACAGGGGGAAGGGAGACCCAGTACTTC. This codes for CASSRRTGGRETQYF.

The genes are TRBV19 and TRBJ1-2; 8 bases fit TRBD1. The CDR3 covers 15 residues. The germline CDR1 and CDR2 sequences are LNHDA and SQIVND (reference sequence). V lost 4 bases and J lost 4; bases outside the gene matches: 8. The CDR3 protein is CASSTQGASPYGYTF. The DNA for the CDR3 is TGTGCCAGTAGTACTCAGGGGGCTTCCCCCTATGGCTACACCTTC.